This T cell receptor (beta chain) came from a study of CD8 T cells in ankylosing spondylitis. Making use of molecular barcodes, quantitative 5'-RACE generated TCR beta libraries. TCRdb independently ran MiXCR on the 5' RACE reads; one entry per CDR3 protein. The top ten hold roughly 1% of the sample, which has around 450,000 distinct CDR3 sequences, roughly 26% seen once. V dropped 5 bases and J dropped 1 base, with 16 bases sitting between them. Per germline, CDR1 SQVTM and CDR2 ANQGSEA. The CDR3 is 15 amino acids. Broader study findings: Ankylosing spondylitis blood appeared to be characterized by a TCR beta motif of several highly homologous variants. Peripheral blood held disease-linked clones only at relatively low frequency, and these were CD8+.

As regards this clonotype: Its antigen is still unknown.

The chain combines TRBV29-1 with TRBJ2-3; D is possibly TRBD1 (8 bases). The sequencing input was blood, either unsorted or a sorted T cell fraction (not recorded which). This TCR derives from a male donor with ankylosing spondylitis. The CDR3 DNA is TGCAGCGTTAACAGGGGGGGCGCAGGCACAGATACGCAGTATTTT. Translated: CSVNRGGAGTDTQYF.